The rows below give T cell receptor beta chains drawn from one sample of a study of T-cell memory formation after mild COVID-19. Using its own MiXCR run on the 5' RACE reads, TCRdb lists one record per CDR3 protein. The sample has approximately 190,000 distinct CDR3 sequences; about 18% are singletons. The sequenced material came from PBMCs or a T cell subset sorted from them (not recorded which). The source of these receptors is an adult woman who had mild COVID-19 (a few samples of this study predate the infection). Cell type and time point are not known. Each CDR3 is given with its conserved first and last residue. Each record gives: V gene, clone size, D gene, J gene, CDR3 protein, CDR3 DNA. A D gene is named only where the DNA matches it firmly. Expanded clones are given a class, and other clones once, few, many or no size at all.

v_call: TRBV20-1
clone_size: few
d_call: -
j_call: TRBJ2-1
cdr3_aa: CSARRGYNEQFF
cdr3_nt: TGCAGTGCCCGTCGGGGATACAATGAGCAGTTCTTC

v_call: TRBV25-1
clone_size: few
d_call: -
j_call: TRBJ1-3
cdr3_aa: CASSESGGLSGNTIYF
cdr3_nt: TGTGCCAGCAGTGAATCGGGGGGACTCTCTGGAAACACCATATATTTT

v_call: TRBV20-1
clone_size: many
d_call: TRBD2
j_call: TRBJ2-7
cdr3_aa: CSASPGLGRGEQYF
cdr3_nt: TGCAGTGCTAGTCCAGGACTAGGTCGAGGCGAGCAGTACTTC

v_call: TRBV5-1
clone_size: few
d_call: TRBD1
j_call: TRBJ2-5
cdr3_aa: CASSFGTEETQYF
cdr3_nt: TGCGCCAGCAGCTTCGGGACAGAAGAGACCCAGTACTTC

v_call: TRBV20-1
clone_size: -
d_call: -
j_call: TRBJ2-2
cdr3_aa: CSAPSRLTGELFF
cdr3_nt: TGCAGTGCGCCATCCAGGCTCACCGGGGAGCTGTTTTTT

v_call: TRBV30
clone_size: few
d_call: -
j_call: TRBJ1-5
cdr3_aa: CAWKTSGTLNNQPQHF
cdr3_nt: TGTGCCTGGAAAACTTCCGGGACTTTGAATAATCAGCCCCAGCATTTT

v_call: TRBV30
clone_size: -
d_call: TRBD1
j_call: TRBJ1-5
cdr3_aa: CAWDRGYSNQPQHF
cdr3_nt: TGTGCCTGGGACAGGGGATATAGCAATCAGCCCCAGCATTTT

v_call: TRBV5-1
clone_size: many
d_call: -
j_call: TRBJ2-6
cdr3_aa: CASSLDSSGANVLTF
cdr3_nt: TGCGCCAGCAGCTTAGACAGCTCTGGGGCCAACGTCCTGACTTTC

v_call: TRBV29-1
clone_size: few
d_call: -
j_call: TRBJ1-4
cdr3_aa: CSVGGLGETNEKLFF
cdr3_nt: TGCAGCGTTGGAGGTCTCGGGGAAACTAATGAAAAACTGTTTTTT

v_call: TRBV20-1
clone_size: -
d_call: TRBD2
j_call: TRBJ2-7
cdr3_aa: CSASAGVSSYEQYF
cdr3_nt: TGCAGTGCTAGCGCGGGGGTTAGCTCCTACGAGCAGTACTTC

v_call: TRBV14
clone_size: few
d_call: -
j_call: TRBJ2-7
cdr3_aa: CASSQDSWGLYEQYF
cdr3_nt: TGTGCCAGCAGCCAAGATAGTTGGGGCCTATACGAGCAGTACTTC

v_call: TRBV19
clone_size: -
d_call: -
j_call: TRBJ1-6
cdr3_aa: CASSIPGHNNSPLHF
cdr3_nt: TGTGCCAGTAGTATACCGGGACACAATAATTCACCCCTCCACTTT

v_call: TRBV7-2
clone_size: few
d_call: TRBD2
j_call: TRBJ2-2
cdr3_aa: CASSLASLAGGNTGELFF
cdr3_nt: TGTGCCAGCAGCTTAGCCTCGCTAGCGGGGGGGAACACCGGGGAGCTGTTTTTT

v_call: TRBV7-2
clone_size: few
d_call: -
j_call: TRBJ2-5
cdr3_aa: CASSHDSQETQYF
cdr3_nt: TGTGCCAGCAGCCATGACAGCCAAGAGACCCAGTACTTC

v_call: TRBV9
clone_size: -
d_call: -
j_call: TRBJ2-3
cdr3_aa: CASSVVTPAITQYF
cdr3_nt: TGTGCCAGCAGCGTAGTTACACCAGCAATCACGCAGTATTTT

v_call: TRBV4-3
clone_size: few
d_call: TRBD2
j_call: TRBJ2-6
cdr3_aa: CASSQEIGFAGVAGFSGANVLTF
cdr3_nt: TGCGCCAGCAGCCAAGAAATAGGGTTCGCGGGGGTAGCGGGGTTCTCCGGGGCCAACGTCCTGACTTTC

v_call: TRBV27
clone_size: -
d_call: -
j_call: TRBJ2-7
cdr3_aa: CASSKQGVHEQYF
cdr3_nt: TGTGCCAGCAGTAAACAGGGAGTCCACGAGCAGTACTTC

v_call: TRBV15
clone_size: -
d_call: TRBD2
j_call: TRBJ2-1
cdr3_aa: CATSKRGGTSGSRFF
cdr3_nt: TGTGCCACCAGCAAAAGGGGGGGAACTAGCGGGAGTAGGTTCTTC

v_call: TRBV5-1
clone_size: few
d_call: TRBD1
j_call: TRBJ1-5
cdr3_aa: CASSLGQGLNQPQHF
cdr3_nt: TGCGCCAGCAGCCTCGGACAGGGTTTGAATCAGCCCCAGCATTTT

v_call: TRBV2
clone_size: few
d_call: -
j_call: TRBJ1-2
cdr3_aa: CASSEGQGYGYTF
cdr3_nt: TGTGCCAGCAGTGAGGGGCAGGGGTATGGCTACACCTTC

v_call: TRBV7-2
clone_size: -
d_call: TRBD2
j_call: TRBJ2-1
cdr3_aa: CASSLALAGGHNEQFF
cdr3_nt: TGTGCCAGCAGCTTAGCGCTAGCGGGGGGTCACAATGAGCAGTTCTTC

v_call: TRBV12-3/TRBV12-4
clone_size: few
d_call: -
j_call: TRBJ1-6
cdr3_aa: CASRSSVFYNSPLHF
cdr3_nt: TGTGCCAGCAGGTCCTCGGTATTCTATAATTCACCCCTCCACTTT

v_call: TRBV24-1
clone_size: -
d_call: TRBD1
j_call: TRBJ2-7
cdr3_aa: CATSDNAGTGTYEQYF
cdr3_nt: TGTGCCACCAGTGACAACGCCGGGACAGGAACCTACGAGCAGTACTTC

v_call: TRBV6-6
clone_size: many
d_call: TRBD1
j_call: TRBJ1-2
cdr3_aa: CASRTGQTNYGYTF
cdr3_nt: TGTGCCAGCAGAACGGGACAGACGAACTATGGCTACACCTTC

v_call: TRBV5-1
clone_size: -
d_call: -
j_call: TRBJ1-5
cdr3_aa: CASSLGSNRPQHF
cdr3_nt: TGCGCCAGCAGCTTGGGATCTAATCGGCCCCAGCATTTT

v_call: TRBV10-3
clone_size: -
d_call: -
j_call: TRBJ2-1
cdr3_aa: CAISDPWRDRLNEQFF
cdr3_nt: TGTGCCATCAGTGACCCTTGGCGAGATCGCTTGAATGAGCAGTTCTTC

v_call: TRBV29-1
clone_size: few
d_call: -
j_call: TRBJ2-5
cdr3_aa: CSVEPNRETQYF
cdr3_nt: TGCAGCGTTGAACCCAACCGGGAGACCCAGTACTTC

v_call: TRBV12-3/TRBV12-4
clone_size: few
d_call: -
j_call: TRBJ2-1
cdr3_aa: CASSLGLALLGQFF
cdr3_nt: TGTGCCAGCAGTTTAGGGCTAGCTCTATTGGGGCAGTTCTTC

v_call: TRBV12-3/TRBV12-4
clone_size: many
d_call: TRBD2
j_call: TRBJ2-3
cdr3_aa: CASSELAGVDTQYF
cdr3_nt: TGTGCCAGCAGCGAACTAGCGGGGGTAGATACGCAGTATTTT

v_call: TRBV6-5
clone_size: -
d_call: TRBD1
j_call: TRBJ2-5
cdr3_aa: CASSYLTNDRAVETQYF
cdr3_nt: TGTGCCAGCAGTTACCTCACAAACGACAGGGCCGTCGAGACCCAGTACTTC

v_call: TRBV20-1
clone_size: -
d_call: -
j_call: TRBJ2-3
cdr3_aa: CSAGGGVVRDTQYF
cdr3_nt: TGCAGTGCCGGGGGCGGGGTGGTTCGGGATACGCAGTATTTT

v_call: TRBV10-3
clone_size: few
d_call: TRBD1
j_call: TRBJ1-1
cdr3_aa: CAIRRTGGSPEAFF
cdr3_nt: TGTGCCATCAGGAGGACAGGGGGCTCCCCTGAAGCTTTCTTT

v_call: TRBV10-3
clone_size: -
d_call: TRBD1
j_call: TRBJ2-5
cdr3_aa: CAVGIQGLGETQYF
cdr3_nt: TGTGCCGTAGGTATACAGGGGCTTGGAGAGACCCAGTACTTC

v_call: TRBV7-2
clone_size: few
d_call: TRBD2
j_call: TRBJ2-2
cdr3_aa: CASTPLLAGDTGELFF
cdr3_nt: TGTGCCAGCACCCCCCTGCTAGCGGGGGACACCGGGGAGCTGTTTTTT

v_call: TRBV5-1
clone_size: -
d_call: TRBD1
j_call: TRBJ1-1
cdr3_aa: CASSEKQGPLEAFF
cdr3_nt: TGCGCCAGCAGCGAAAAACAGGGGCCGCTTGAAGCTTTCTTT

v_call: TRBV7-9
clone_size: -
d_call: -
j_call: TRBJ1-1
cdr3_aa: CASSLRMANTEAFF
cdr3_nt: TGTGCCAGCTCACTAAGAATGGCGAACACTGAAGCTTTCTTT

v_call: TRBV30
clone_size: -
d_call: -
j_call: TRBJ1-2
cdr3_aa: CAWTRQVFGYGYTF
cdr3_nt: TGTGCCTGGACTAGGCAGGTTTTCGGCTATGGCTACACCTTC

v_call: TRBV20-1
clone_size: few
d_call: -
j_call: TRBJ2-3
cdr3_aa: CSARDLPNGRLPGVDTQYF
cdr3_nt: TGCAGTGCTAGAGATCTGCCTAACGGGAGATTACCCGGGGTAGATACGCAGTATTTT

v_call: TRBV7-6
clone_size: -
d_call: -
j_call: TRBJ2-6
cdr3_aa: CASSAQVLSGANVLTF
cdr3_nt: TGTGCCAGCAGCGCGCAGGTCCTCTCTGGGGCCAACGTCCTGACTTTC